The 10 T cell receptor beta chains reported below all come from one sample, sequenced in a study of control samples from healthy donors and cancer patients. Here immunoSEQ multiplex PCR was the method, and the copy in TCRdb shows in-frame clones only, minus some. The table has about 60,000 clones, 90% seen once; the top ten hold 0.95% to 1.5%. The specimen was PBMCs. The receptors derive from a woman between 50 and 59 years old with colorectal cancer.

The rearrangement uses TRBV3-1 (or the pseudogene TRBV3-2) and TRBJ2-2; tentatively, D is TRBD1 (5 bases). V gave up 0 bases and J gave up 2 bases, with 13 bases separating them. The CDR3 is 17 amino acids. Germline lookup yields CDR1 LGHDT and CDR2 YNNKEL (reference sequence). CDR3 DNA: TGTGCCAGCAGCCAAGAAGATAGGACACCTAACACCGGGGAGCTGTTTTTT. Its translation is CASSQEDRTPNTGELFF.

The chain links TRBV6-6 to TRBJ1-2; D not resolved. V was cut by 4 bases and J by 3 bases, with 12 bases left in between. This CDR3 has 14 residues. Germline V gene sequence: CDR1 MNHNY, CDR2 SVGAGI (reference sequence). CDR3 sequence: CASSSPTDHYGYTF. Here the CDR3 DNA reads TGTGCCAGCAGTTCCCCTACAGATCACTATGGCTACACCTTC.

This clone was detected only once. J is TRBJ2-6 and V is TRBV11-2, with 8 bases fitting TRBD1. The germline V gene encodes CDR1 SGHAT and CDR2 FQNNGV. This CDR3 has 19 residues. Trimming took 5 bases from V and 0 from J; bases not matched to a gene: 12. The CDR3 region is CASSPRGVRGPSGANVLTF. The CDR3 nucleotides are TGTGCCAGCAGCCCGAGAGGGGTCAGGGGGCCCTCTGGGGCCAACGTCCTGACTTTC.

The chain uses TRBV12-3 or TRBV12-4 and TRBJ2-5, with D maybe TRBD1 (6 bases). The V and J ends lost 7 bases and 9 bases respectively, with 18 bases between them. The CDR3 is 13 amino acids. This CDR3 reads CASTIGLEGAQYF. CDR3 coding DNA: TGTGCCAGCACTATTGGGCTAGAGGGGGCCCAGTACTTC.

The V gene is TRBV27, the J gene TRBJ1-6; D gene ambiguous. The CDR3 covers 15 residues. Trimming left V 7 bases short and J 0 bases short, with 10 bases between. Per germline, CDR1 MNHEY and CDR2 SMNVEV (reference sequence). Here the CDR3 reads CASKIESSYNSPLHF. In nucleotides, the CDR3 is TGTGCCAGCAAAATAGAGAGCTCCTATAATTCACCCCTCCACTTT.

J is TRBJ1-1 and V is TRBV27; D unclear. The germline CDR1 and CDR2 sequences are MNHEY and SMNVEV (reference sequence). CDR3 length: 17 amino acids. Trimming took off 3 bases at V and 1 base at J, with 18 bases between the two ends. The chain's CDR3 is CASSFRAYTHGNTEAFF. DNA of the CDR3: TGTGCCAGCAGTTTCCGAGCATACACCCATGGGAACACTGAAGCTTTCTTT.

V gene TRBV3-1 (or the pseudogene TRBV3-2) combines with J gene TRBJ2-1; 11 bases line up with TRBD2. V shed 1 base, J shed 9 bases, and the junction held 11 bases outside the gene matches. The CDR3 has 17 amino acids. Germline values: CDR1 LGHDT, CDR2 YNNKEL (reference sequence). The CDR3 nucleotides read TGTGCCAGCAGCCAAGGCTATAGCGGGGGGGCGTCTCCTGAGCAGTTCTTC. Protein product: CASSQGYSGGASPEQFF.

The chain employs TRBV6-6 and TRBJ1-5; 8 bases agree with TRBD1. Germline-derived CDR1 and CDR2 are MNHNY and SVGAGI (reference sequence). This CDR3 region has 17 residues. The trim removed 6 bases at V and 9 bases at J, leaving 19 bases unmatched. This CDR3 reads CASSRPGRTGTNVPQHF. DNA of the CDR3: TGTGCCAGCAGCCGACCAGGTAGGACAGGGACCAATGTGCCCCAGCATTTT.

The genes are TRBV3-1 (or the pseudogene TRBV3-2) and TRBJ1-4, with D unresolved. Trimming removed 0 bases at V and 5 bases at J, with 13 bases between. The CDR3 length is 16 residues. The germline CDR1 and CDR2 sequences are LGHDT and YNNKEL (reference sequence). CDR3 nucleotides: TGTGCCAGCAGCCAAGAAAGATACAACGGAAATGAAAAACTGTTTTTT. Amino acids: CASSQERYNGNEKLFF.

In DNA form, the CDR3 reads TGTGCCAGCAGTGTTGAGGGACTCTCCTACGAGCAGTACTTC. Protein sequence: CASSVEGLSYEQYF. V gene TRBV28 combines with J gene TRBJ2-7; tentatively, D is TRBD2 (6 bases). V was trimmed by 5 bases and J by 0 bases, leaving 11 bases between them. Germline-derived CDR1 and CDR2 are MDHEN and SYDVKM. CDR3 size: 14 residues.